One sample yielded the 26 T cell receptor beta chains listed below, sequenced in a study of radiotherapy plus CTLA-4 blockade in lung cancer. The assay was immunoSEQ multiplex PCR, and TCRdb's table has in-frame clones only and misses some. The sample has roughly 75,000 clones, around 80% seen once. The specimen comprised peripheral blood, sampled from a patient treated with radiotherapy plus ipilimumab. These receptors were obtained from a human donor with non-small cell lung cancer who had stable disease on radiotherapy plus ipilimumab.

This chain connects TRBV27 to TRBJ2-7; tentatively, D is TRBD2 (6 bases). Germline V lookup: CDR1 MNHEY, CDR2 SMNVEV (reference sequence). CDR3 length: 15 amino acids. The V and J ends lost 6 bases and 5 bases respectively, with 20 bases between them. The CDR3 protein is CASRNLAGSLNEQYF. In DNA, the CDR3 is TGTGCCAGCAGGAACCTGGCGGGAAGCCTTAACGAGCAGTACTTC.

The rearrangement joins TRBV30 to TRBJ1-1; D unresolved. The CDR3 consists of 13 residues. Germline lookup yields CDR1 GTSNPN and CDR2 SVGIG (reference sequence). V lost 5 bases and J 4 bases, leaving 14 bases between the germline ends. This chain's CDR3 is CAWLSDGATEAFF. The CDR3 region has the DNA TGTGCCTGGCTCTCAGACGGAGCCACTGAAGCTTTCTTT.

V gene TRBV11-2 combines with J gene TRBJ1-2; TRBD1 aligns across 12 bases. Germline trimming cut 5 bases from V and 8 bases from J; bases unmatched to any gene: 9. Per the germline V gene, CDR1 is SGHAT and CDR2 is FQNNGV. CDR3 length: 15 residues. The CDR3 region is CASSAAGQGAQGYTF. The CDR3 nucleotides read TGTGCCAGCAGCGCGGCGGGACAGGGGGCGCAGGGCTACACCTTC.

J is TRBJ2-7 and V is TRBV11-2; 8 bases align to TRBD2. The CDR3 spans 14 residues. Germline V lookup: CDR1 SGHAT, CDR2 FQNNGV. J was trimmed by 4 bases and V by 2 bases; bases with no gene match: 4. In DNA form, the CDR3 reads TGTGCCAGCAGCTTAATCAGCGGGGGATACGAGCAGTACTTC. It is translated as CASSLISGGYEQYF.

The gene calls are TRBV5-1 and TRBJ2-5; D is tentatively TRBD1 or TRBD2 (6 bases each). V lost 4 bases and J lost 5, with 18 bases in between. Germline assignment: CDR1 SGHRS and CDR2 YFSETQ. CDR3 length: 15 residues. CDR3 protein: CASSLGFGGRETQYF. In DNA form, the CDR3 reads TGCGCCAGCAGCCTAGGCTTTGGGGGGCGCGAGACCCAGTACTTC.

V and J are TRBV4-2 and TRBJ2-3; D remains ambiguous. Germline values: CDR1 LGHNA, CDR2 YNFKEQ. V lost 5 bases and J 6 bases, leaving 12 bases between the germline ends. The CDR3 runs 13 residues. CDR3 nucleotide sequence: TGTGCCAGCAGCACTCTGCTGCGGGATACGCAGTATTTT. It yields the protein CASSTLLRDTQYF.

This clone was observed a few times. The V gene is TRBV5-1, the J gene TRBJ2-2; D unresolved. This CDR3 contains 14 residues. The germline CDR1 and CDR2 sequences are SGHRS and YFSETQ. V was shortened by 2 bases and J by 2 bases, with 7 bases between the two germline ends. This CDR3 is CASSFGKNTGELFF. DNA for the CDR3: TGCGCCAGCAGCTTTGGGAAAAACACCGGGGAGCTGTTTTTT.

The chain's CDR3 is CASSRETGLSTEAFF. DNA of the CDR3: TGCGCCAGCAGCCGAGAGACAGGGTTAAGCACTGAAGCTTTCTTT. This sequence joins TRBV5-1 and TRBJ1-1, with 7 bases matching TRBD1. The CDR3 loop spans 15 amino acids. Germline V gene data show CDR1 as SGHRS and CDR2 as YFSETQ. V lost 4 bases to trimming and J lost 4 bases; unmatched junction nucleotides: 10.

This clone was counted a single time. The rearrangement joins TRBV27 to TRBJ2-5; tentatively, D is TRBD1 (6 bases). Trimming pared 6 bases from V and 2 bases from J, leaving 13 bases between. Germline V gives CDR1 MNHEY, CDR2 SMNVEV (reference sequence). This CDR3 spans 14 amino acids. As DNA, the CDR3 is TGTGCCAGCAGACCCGGGACACTACAAGAGACCCAGTACTTC. Its protein product is CASRPGTLQETQYF.

The chain recombines TRBV29-1 with TRBJ1-1, with D unresolved. CDR1 is SQVTM and CDR2 is ANQGSEA in the germline V gene. The CDR3 is 13 residues long. V lost 3 bases and J lost 5, with 13 bases in between. The CDR3 sequence: CSVDLPERTEAFF. In nucleotides, the CDR3 is TGCAGCGTTGACCTGCCGGAGAGGACTGAAGCTTTCTTT.

This sequence joins TRBV5-6 and TRBJ2-2; D is ambiguous. V lost 0 bases, J lost 7 bases, and 4 bases lay in between. From germline, CDR1 is SGHDT and CDR2 YYEEEE. The CDR3 totals 12 residues. CDR3 nucleotides: TGTGCCAGCAGCTTGGGGGTCGGGGAGCTGTTTTTT. Its translation: CASSLGVGELFF.

The rearrangement joins TRBV2 to TRBJ1-3; D possibly corresponds to TRBD1 (6 bases). The CDR3 sequence is 13 residues long. V was pared by 8 bases and J by 4 bases, with 12 bases between. Germline V gene sequence: CDR1 SNHLY, CDR2 FYNNEI. This CDR3 reads CASHTGSGNTIYF. Here the CDR3 DNA reads TGTGCCAGCCACACAGGGAGCGGAAACACCATATATTTT.

The rearrangement joins TRBV7-2 to TRBJ1-2; a weak D match, TRBD1 (6 bases). V was trimmed by 5 bases and J by 0 bases, leaving 10 bases between them. This CDR3 contains 14 residues. From germline, CDR1 is SGHTA and CDR2 FQGNSA. CDR3 protein: CASSTDRANYGYTF. CDR3 coding DNA: TGTGCCAGCAGCACGGACAGAGCTAACTATGGCTACACCTTC.

J is TRBJ2-1 and V is TRBV5-1; possibly TRBD1 for D (7 bases). Trimming removed 3 bases at V and 9 bases at J, with 25 bases between. Germline values: CDR1 SGHRS, CDR2 YFSETQ. The CDR3 totals 17 residues. DNA for the CDR3: TGCGCCAGCAGCTATTATACAGGGTCTTGGGGGGACAGTGAGCAGTTCTTC. Its translation: CASSYYTGSWGDSEQFF.

The chain uses TRBV6-5 and TRBJ2-7; 14 bases agree with TRBD2. Germline loops: CDR1 MNHEY, CDR2 SVGAGI. This CDR3 has 15 amino acids. V shed 7 bases and J 4 bases; nucleotides not matched to a gene: 6. CDR3 DNA sequence: TGTGCCAGCACCAAGGGGACTAGCGGGAGTTACGAGCAGTACTTC. This gives the protein CASTKGTSGSYEQYF.

V is TRBV5-8 and J is TRBJ2-7; 11 bases line up with TRBD2. This CDR3 has 14 amino acids. The germline gives CDR1 SGHTS, CDR2 YDEGEE. V dropped 3 bases and J dropped 4; count of bases not matched to a gene: 3. CDR3 sequence reads: CASSSLAGGYEQYF. CDR3 nucleotides: TGTGCCAGCAGCTCCTTAGCGGGAGGGTACGAGCAGTACTTC.

This clone was observed once. The rearrangement joins TRBV6-1 to TRBJ2-4; 10 nucleotides line up with TRBD1. With 5 bases clipped from V and 9 bases from J, the junction kept 7 bases outside the gene matches. This CDR3 region has 14 residues. Germline V lookup: CDR1 MNHNS, CDR2 SASEGT. The CDR3 DNA is TGTGCCAGCAGTTCCGGGACAGGGGTAGGCATTCAGTACTTC. Translating it yields CASSSGTGVGIQYF.

The chain recombines TRBV6-5 with TRBJ1-3; perhaps TRBD1 as D (5 bases). V lost 4 bases and J lost 2, with 15 bases in between. The germline gives CDR1 MNHEY, CDR2 SVGAGI. CDR3 length: 16 amino acids. CDR3 sequence reads: CASSLSKGPTGNTIYF. As DNA, the CDR3 is TGTGCCAGCAGTTTGTCCAAGGGGCCAACTGGAAACACCATATATTTT.

The V call is TRBV10-2, the J call TRBJ2-5, with 13 bases aligning to TRBD2. Looked up from germline, CDR1 is WSHSY and CDR2 is SAAADI. J was trimmed by 5 bases and V by 5 bases; bases with no gene match: 11. The CDR3 is 17 residues long. CDR3 region: CASSPLPGLAGKETQYF. The CDR3 DNA reads as TGCGCCAGCAGTCCGCTTCCGGGACTAGCGGGGAAGGAGACCCAGTACTTC.

V is TRBV28 and J is TRBJ1-1; D remains ambiguous. Trimming stripped 5 bases from V and 6 bases from J, with 7 bases between. The CDR3 length is 11 residues. Germline V gene data show CDR1 as MDHEN and CDR2 as SYDVKM. DNA for the CDR3: TGTGCCAGCAGTAGTCCGGCTGAAGCTTTCTTT. This codes for CASSSPAEAFF.

This chain links TRBV9 with TRBJ2-7; 10 bases align to TRBD1. This CDR3 spans 16 amino acids. The V segment lost 3 bases and the J segment 6 bases; nucleotides outside the gene matches: 12. Germline V gives CDR1 SGDLS, CDR2 YYNGEE. CDR3 bases: TGTGCCAGCAGCGCTTCCCGACAGGGGGCGGGGGGCGAGCAGTACTTC. Its translation: CASSASRQGAGGEQYF.

The V and J genes are TRBV19 and TRBJ1-5; D perhaps matches TRBD1 (6 bases). The V end was cut by 5 bases, the J end by 4 bases, with 12 bases between. The V gene's germline CDR1 is LNHDA and CDR2 SQIVND (reference sequence). This CDR3 is built from 14 residues. The CDR3, as DNA: TGTGCCAGTAGTCTTCGACAGGTAAATCAGCCCCAGCATTTT. Its protein product is CASSLRQVNQPQHF.

The chain links TRBV2 to TRBJ2-7; 11 positions match TRBD2. The germline V gene encodes CDR1 SNHLY and CDR2 FYNNEI. The V and J ends lost 8 bases and 7 bases, in that order; junction bases with no gene match: 10. CDR3 length equals 14 residues. The CDR3 protein is CASSPSGRRGEQYF. The CDR3 DNA sequence: TGTGCCAGCTCGCCTAGCGGGAGGCGGGGGGAGCAGTACTTC.

V gene TRBV6-4 combines with J gene TRBJ2-3, with 10 bases lining up with TRBD2. The CDR3 totals 15 residues. The V gene's germline CDR1 is MRHNA and CDR2 SNTAGT. V trimming: 5 bases; J trimming: 2 bases; junction bases outside the gene matches: 4. The CDR3: CASSSSGGFTDTQYF. The CDR3 region has the DNA TGTGCCAGCAGTAGTAGCGGGGGGTTCACAGATACGCAGTATTTT.

For the CDR3, the DNA is TGTGCCTGGAGTGGGTACGGACAGGGGCATGGAGAGACCCAGTACTTC. Translated, it gives CAWSGYGQGHGETQYF. This sequence joins TRBV30 and TRBJ2-5, with 9 bases matching TRBD1. After removal of 1 base from V and 4 bases from J, the junction contained 10 bases not matched to a gene. This CDR3 contains 16 residues. Germline CDR1 and CDR2: GTSNPN and SVGIG (reference sequence).

The V call is TRBV6-5, the J call TRBJ2-1, with 11 bases matching TRBD2. V shed 6 bases, J shed 12 bases, and the junction held 7 bases outside the gene matches. CDR1 is MNHEY and CDR2 is SVGAGI in the germline V gene. CDR3 length equals 13 residues. CDR3: CASRGIAGGPQFF. The CDR3 DNA sequence: TGTGCCAGCAGAGGTATAGCGGGAGGGCCGCAGTTCTTC.